Detailed here is one T cell receptor beta chain. This specimen belongs to a study of somatic mutations in cytotoxic T cells in rheumatoid arthritis. About the research overall: Blood samples of about 30 ml were drawn from patients (in EDTA) right after diagnosis and before any treatment. The flow sorting of some V beta antibody-stained T-cell populations reached nearly 100% purity, and the sorted populations included V beta1+ cells sequenced for TCRB.

The method was immunoSEQ multiplex PCR; TCRdb's version includes in-frame clones alone and lacks a portion of them. Among roughly 9,800 clones listed, around nine tenths were seen once. The ends lost 6 bases at V and 4 bases at J; junction bases unmatched: 0. The germline CDR1 and CDR2 sequences are ENHRY and SYGVKD. This CDR3 spans 13 amino acids. Sequencing was done on a sample of CD8+ T cells sorted from blood. The chain is built from TRBV10-3 and TRBJ2-1; 10 bases match TRBD2. The clonotype comes from a woman under 30 with rheumatoid arthritis. CDR3: CAIRTSGYNEQFF. The DNA of the CDR3 is TGTGCCATCAGGACTAGCGGGTACAATGAGCAGTTCTTC.